This T cell receptor beta chain was profiled in a study of blood T cells in healthy people across ages (dated by TCRdb to the mid-2010s). With respect to the entire study: In model experiments, template switching captured roughly one uniquely barcoded TCR beta cDNA molecule for every two T cells. Using deep sequencing normalized with unique cDNA molecular identifiers, the study measured how TCR beta repertoire diversity changes with age. Four age groups were formed from the donors: young (average roughly 16 years), middle-aged (approximately 40), aged (62) and long-lived (more than 75). To avoid experimental bias, donors of different ages were spread randomly across the sequencing lanes. Two additional independent replicas of 1 million unique cDNA reads from the same blood draw were analyzed for two donors (one aged 18 to 30 and one aged 80 or older).

Looking up the germline V gene yields CDR1 SQVTM and CDR2 ANQGSEA. V ends up 7 bases short and J 5 bases short, with an unmatched junction base count of 7. From cysteine to phenylalanine, the CDR3 is 13 amino acids long. The only DNA kept is the CDR3, 39 bases in frame from the first base. Library generation was performed with 5' RACE. This sample was sequenced with an Illumina HiSeq 2500. A second PCR of about 7 to 12 cycles was run with a J-beta primer mix and a sample-barcoded 5' primer. Each TCR beta cDNA molecule received a unique molecular identifier from a template-switch 5' adaptor carrying 12 random nucleotides. Each sample yielded at least 2.5 million CDR3-containing paired-end reads. First-strand cDNA was synthesized from all RNA with the Mint cDNA synthesis kit, primed by a TRBC-specific oligonucleotide. After uracil-DNA glycosylase treatment, a first 18-cycle PCR used universal primers M1SS and BC2_uni_R on all cDNA. The original pipeline was this. Each sample was normalized by randomly selecting 1 million high-quality reads, each carrying a distinct molecular identifier. Instead of being binned into consensus sequences, reads that shared molecular identifiers were thrown out. CDR3 identification, clonotype clustering and error correction used MiTCR with a Q25 quality threshold and the strictest error-elimination algorithm. A nonparametric unseen species model with Euler transformation was used to estimate lower-bound total TCR beta diversity. In TCRdb, the public reads were trimmed at Q25 with fastp and aligned with MiXCR, with productive beta chains retained. One record per CDR3 amino acid sequence lists the most common genes and DNA. V and J calls and clone size were set by TCRdb, not the authors. This sample has over 1,300,000 distinct CDR3 sequences in its table, and approximately 63% of those were observed once. Clones ranked in the top ten supply more than 6% of the sample.

General findings and caveats noted by the study authors: As age increased, observed TCR beta diversity per million T cells dropped in a roughly linear way, and a significant reduction was already evident by age about 40. Total diversity estimates from one million sequenced T cells were considered lower bounds and underestimates. Because donor CMV infection status was unknown, age-related changes in expanded clonotypes were potentially confounded. A strong correlation was found between observed TCR beta diversity and the percentage of naive T cells measured by flow cytometry. Bulk unsorted PBMC profiling prevented conclusive comparison of naive and antigen-experienced compartments. Compared with the aged group, the long-lived group had more naive CD4+ T cells, fewer expanded clones and increased TCR diversity, suggesting age selection.

In regard to this clonotype: No cognate antigen has been identified for it. It has no much larger one-base neighbor in the sample; base qualities were not kept.

Donors were 39 systemically healthy Caucasian individuals from Russia aged roughly 6 to 90 years. Each donor gave ten milliliters of peripheral blood, collected into EDTA-treated Vacutainer tubes. Ficoll-Paque density-gradient centrifugation was used to isolate PBMCs, with at least 6.5 million per sample. Trizol reagent was used to extract total RNA from the PBMCs, yielding at least 6 micrograms per sample. For every donor, flow cytometry on a PBMC aliquot measured the percentage of naive CD45RAhigh/CD27high T cells. Sample: blood. Here the chain combines TRBV29-1 and TRBJ1-4; TRBD1 aligns with 7 central bases. The origin of this receptor is a man aged 18 to 30 in good health. CDR3 sequence: CSAKGALNEKLFF. The DNA is TGCAGCGCCAAGGGGGCTCTGAATGAAAAACTGTTTTTT.